What follows is one T cell receptor beta chain and its context. Its antigen remains undetermined. No qualities accompany the bases; no much larger clone lies one base away. The immunoSEQ Assay, a bias-controlled multiplex PCR, was used to amplify TCRbeta CDR3 regions from genomic DNA. Turning to the authors' computational methods: The number of nucleated cells in each sample was estimated from the amplification of reference gene primers within the assay. To quantify the absolute abundance of each unique TCRbeta CDR3 rearrangement, sequence reads were collapsed and filtered. For each sample, productive Simpson clonality was calculated as the square root of Simpson's diversity index across productive rearrangements. Held by TCRdb, this immuneACCESS table contains in-frame sequences only and omits some clones. Under half of the omission traces to an unresolved V gene where checked; the cause of the rest is unknown. Clone size and the V and J calls come from that table; the DNA yielded D and trimming. In this sample the table shows 130,000 to 150,000 clones, approximately 82% of which occur a single time. About a tenth of the sample is in the top ten clones.

Each collaborating institution followed its own protocols to collect whole blood in K2EDTA tubes. For TCRbeta analysis, collaborators shipped samples in one of three forms: frozen whole blood, isolated PBMCs, or DNA extracted from either of those sample types. This sample was taken from a study of blood T cell repertoires in COVID-19 (dated by TCRdb to 2020 to 2022). For the study in its entirety: Samples from collaborators originated in the United States, Italy and Spain and spanned both the acute and convalescent phases of COVID-19. A freely available public database, intended as a resource for researchers studying the immune response to SARS-CoV-2, is where the repertoires were released. Subjects who had been exposed to COVID-19, were actively infected with it, or had recovered from it provided the deeply sampled blood TCRbeta repertoires that made up the dataset. Where available, HLA class I and class II types were taken from metadata supplied by the sample provider and were not determined by assay-based typing. The prospective study material was composed of cDNA or gDNA derived from T cells, B-cell-depleted T cells, or PBMCs. Samples came from the ongoing ImmuneRACE study (first 160 participants) plus 1,254 subjects from 6 global collaborators. Nearly every sample came with metadata listing a de-identified subject ID, COVID-19 status, age in years and sex.

On the study overall, not on this receptor specifically: The quantity of clinical and demographic metadata differed by source and by participant and was supplied without curation.

The source material was peripheral blood. This receptor was obtained from a man in his 60s with active or convalescent COVID-19.

The CDR3 sequence is CASRTRQGGEQYV. The sequence in DNA is TGTGCCAGCAGAACCCGACAGGGAGGCGAGCAGTACGTC. Here the chain combines TRBV6-6 and TRBJ2-7; the D gene is possibly TRBD1, with 7 bases matching. Trimming removed 6 bases from V and 6 bases from J, leaving 15 bases between the germline ends. The CDR3, from cysteine to valine, totals 13 residues. The sequence is cut down to CDR3 DNA, 39 bases in frame from base 1. CDR1 and CDR2 (MNHNY, SVGAGI) derive from the germline V gene (reference sequence).